One and the same sample provided the 7 T cell receptor beta chains below, sequenced in a study of cytomegalovirus exposure and HLA in healthy donors. In the PCR, 60 Vbeta and 13 Jbeta primers were used. Sequencing used immunoSEQ multiplex PCR; TCRdb keeps in-frame clones, though not all of them. Of about 180,000 clones listed, over 65% were seen once; the top ten hold more than 2%. Material for sequencing was PBMCs. The origin of the receptors is a man between 60 and 70 years old in good health and CMV-seronegative.

The gene calls are TRBV4-2 and TRBJ2-2; D is possibly TRBD2 (5 bases). V gave up 1 base and J gave up 0 bases, with 12 bases separating them. Germline V gene data show CDR1 as LGHNA and CDR2 as YNFKEQ. The CDR3 sequence is 17 residues long. CDR3 bases: TGTGCCAGCAGCCAAGGAGGTGGGAGAGCGAACACCGGGGAGCTGTTTTTT. This codes for CASSQGGGRANTGELFF.

This clone has only a few counts. The chain links TRBV7-2 to TRBJ2-5; TRBD2 matches 7 bases. Germline V lookup: CDR1 SGHTA, CDR2 FQGNSA. The CDR3 length is 14 residues. The J segment lost 5 bases and the V segment lost 1 base, leaving 4 bases of the junction unmatched. The CDR3, as DNA: TGTGCCAGCAGCTTAGTGCGGGAGAAGGAGACCCAGTACTTC. The encoded protein is CASSLVREKETQYF.

This chain links TRBV6-1 with TRBJ2-4; maybe TRBD1 (5 bases). CDR3 length: 13 amino acids. Trimming stripped 6 bases from V and 7 bases from J, with 13 bases between. CDR1 and CDR2 from the germline V gene are MNHNS and SASEGT. This chain's CDR3 is CASRTTDANIQYF. The CDR3 region has the DNA TGTGCCAGCAGGACGACAGATGCGAACATTCAGTACTTC.

This chain joins TRBV19 and TRBJ2-7; TRBD2 is a possible D gene (5 bases). V lost 5 bases and J lost 1, with 15 bases in between. CDR3 length: 15 amino acids. Germline CDR1 and CDR2: LNHDA and SQIVND (reference sequence). CDR3 coding DNA: TGTGCCAGTAGTGGGCAGCTAGAGGGATCCTACGAGCAGTACTTC. Its protein product is CASSGQLEGSYEQYF.

This clone was seen a few times. This chain uses TRBV2 with TRBJ1-5; D possibly corresponds to TRBD1 (5 bases). The germline V gene encodes CDR1 SNHLY and CDR2 FYNNEI. The CDR3 extends over 14 amino acids. V was shortened by 1 base and J by 4 bases, with 8 bases between the two germline ends. The CDR3 is CASSEVRVNQPQHF. The CDR3 nucleotides read TGTGCCAGCAGTGAAGTCAGGGTTAATCAGCCCCAGCATTTT.

This clone was picked up one time. This chain links TRBV29-1 with TRBJ1-2; 7 bases map to TRBD1. CDR1 is SQVTM, CDR2 ANQGSEA, per germline. The trim removed 0 bases at V and 4 bases at J, leaving 2 bases unmatched. The CDR3 covers 13 residues. CDR3 sequence reads: CSVEDRQGYGYTF. DNA of the CDR3: TGCAGCGTTGAAGATCGACAGGGCTATGGCTACACCTTC.

In DNA, the CDR3 is TGTGCCAGCAGTATTCTAGCGGGTACTACCCAGTACTTC. Its translation is CASSILAGTTQYF. The chain recombines TRBV27 with TRBJ2-5; TRBD2 aligns across 8 bases. V was clipped by 5 bases and J by 8 bases; unmatched bases: 7. CDR3 size: 13 residues. The germline gives CDR1 MNHEY, CDR2 SMNVEV (reference sequence).